At least ten counts were recorded for the clone carrying this T cell receptor (beta chain). The data are from a study of human T cells and chemical hapten exposure. Unique molecular identifiers were linked by the library to individual cDNA molecules. TCRdb used MiXCR to reprocess the reads, holding one entry per CDR3 protein. Altogether about 120,000 distinct CDR3 sequences are present, 6.5% to 10% being singletons, with the ten largest covering about 1.4%. It was unfractionated whole blood from which total RNA was extracted. The ends were cut back, 2 bases at V and 4 bases at J, with 17 bases in the middle. This CDR3 comprises 15 residues. In germline, CDR1 is SQVTM, CDR2 ANQGSEA.

The V call is TRBV29-1, the J call TRBJ1-2; a possible D gene is TRBD1 (6 bases). Source material: whole blood. This TCR derives from a human donor in good health. Some clones in this sample may be carry-over from other donors' samples. In DNA form, the CDR3 reads TGCAGCGTTGAACACTACGAGACAGGCCGCTATGGCTACACCTTC. Protein: CSVEHYETGRYGYTF.